One and the same sample provided the 9 T cell receptor beta chains below, sequenced in a study of T cells after yellow fever vaccination. TCRdb re-called the 5' RACE reads through MiXCR, storing one row per CDR3 protein. The data hold about 400,000 distinct CDR3 sequences, with about 6% observed a single time. Sequenced material: PBMCs, taken 5 days after the yellow fever booster vaccination. The receptors here all came from a young man who received the YFV17D yellow fever vaccine.

This clonotype showed up many times. V and J are TRBV4-3 and TRBJ2-7; D is uncertain. The CDR3 is 15 residues long. The V end was cut by 4 bases, the J end by 5 bases, with 18 bases between. Per germline, CDR1 LGHNA and CDR2 YSLEER. CDR3 protein: CASSPWTSPGNEQYF. The CDR3 DNA is TGCGCCAGCAGCCCTTGGACGTCCCCCGGTAACGAGCAGTACTTC.

In its sample, this clonotype was seen many times. This rearrangement joins TRBV7-9 to TRBJ2-7; the match to TRBD1 covers 9 bases. Losses at the gene ends were 5 bases for V and 1 base for J; bases not matched to a gene: 3. There are 14 residues in the CDR3. The V gene's germline CDR1 is SEHNR and CDR2 FQNEAQ (reference sequence). The CDR3 region is CASSADRGSYEQYF. CDR3 DNA sequence: TGTGCCAGCAGCGCGGACAGGGGTTCCTACGAGCAGTACTTC.

This clonotype was seen only a few times. V and J are TRBV7-2 and TRBJ2-5, with 10 nucleotides matching TRBD2. Germline CDR1 is SGHTA and CDR2 is FQGNSA. CDR3 size: 16 residues. J gave up 2 bases and V 0 bases, and 3 bases lay outside the gene matches. DNA of the CDR3: TGTGCCAGCAGCTTAGCGGCTAGCGGGGGACAAGAGACCCAGTACTTC. Its translation is CASSLAASGGQETQYF.

This clonotype has only a few counts. The chain employs TRBV4-2 and TRBJ1-5; D gene ambiguous. CDR1 and CDR2 (germline): LGHNA, YNFKEQ. Trimming stripped 0 bases from V and 12 bases from J, with 12 bases between. The CDR3 totals 13 residues. The CDR3 spells CASSQDFARDQHF. CDR3 DNA: TGTGCCAGCAGCCAAGATTTTGCCAGAGACCAGCATTTT.

The J gene is TRBJ2-5, the V gene TRBV19; D is unresolved. CDR1 and CDR2 from the germline V gene are LNHDA and SQIVND (reference sequence). The ends were cut back, 10 bases at V and 1 base at J, with 13 bases in the middle. This CDR3 has 13 amino acids. CDR3 sequence reads: CATRSVGQETQYF. CDR3 in DNA: TGTGCCACCCGCTCCGTGGGCCAAGAGACCCAGTACTTC.

The chain employs TRBV7-2 and TRBJ2-7; D perhaps matches TRBD1 (5 bases). The CDR3 loop spans 15 amino acids. Germline V gene lookup returns CDR1 SGHTA and CDR2 FQGNSA. Deletions cut 5 bases from V and 2 bases from J, with 16 bases between. In DNA form, the CDR3 reads TGTGCCAGCAGCCCCGCGTTGGGGCCGGCCTACGAGCAGTACTTC. It encodes CASSPALGPAYEQYF.

This clonotype has a handful of counts. The chain couples TRBV12-3 or TRBV12-4 to TRBJ2-1; 9 bases fit TRBD1. The CDR3 contains 15 residues. The V segment lost 8 bases and the J segment 0 bases; nucleotides outside the gene matches: 5. The CDR3 sequence: CASGQGISSYNEQFF. The CDR3 bases are TGTGCCAGCGGACAGGGGATTAGCTCCTACAATGAGCAGTTCTTC.

The V gene is TRBV19, the J gene TRBJ1-5; D remains ambiguous. Per germline, CDR1 LNHDA and CDR2 SQIVND (reference sequence). Trimming removed 9 bases at V and 1 base at J, with 7 bases between. This CDR3 is built from 12 residues. The CDR3 protein is CASRKSNQPQHF. DNA of the CDR3: TGTGCCAGCCGGAAGAGCAATCAGCCCCAGCATTTT. The whole variable domain, filled in from reference TRBV19 and TRBJ1-5, reads DGGITQSPKYLFRKEGQNVTLSCEQNLNHDAMYWYRQDPGQGLRLIYYSQIVNDFQKGDIAEGYSVSREKKESFPLTVTSAQKNPTAFYLCASRKSNQPQHFGDGTRLSIL.

The chain couples TRBV10-3 to TRBJ2-7, with 11 bases that match TRBD1. This CDR3 spans 15 amino acids. Germline-derived CDR1 and CDR2 are ENHRY and SYGVKD. V trimming: 0 bases; J trimming: 3 bases; junction bases outside the gene matches: 1. CDR3 coding DNA: TGTGCCATCAGTGAGTCAGGGACAGGGGGCTACGAGCAGTACTTC. Translating gives CAISESGTGGYEQYF.